Listed here are 29 T cell receptor beta chains from one sample, sequenced in a study of cytomegalovirus exposure and HLA in healthy donors. The PCR made use of 60 Vbeta and 13 Jbeta primers. Some clones are missing from TCRdb's copy, which holds only in-frame ones; the method was immunoSEQ multiplex PCR. The sample holds more than 55,000 clones, about 83% seen once. The source material was PBMCs. The receptors originated from a young man in good health and CMV-seronegative.

V usage is TRBV5-4 and J usage is TRBJ1-5, with D maybe TRBD1 (6 bases). CDR3 size: 15 residues. The V end was cut by 0 bases, the J end by 3 bases, with 10 bases between. The germline CDR1 and CDR2 sequences are SGHNT and YYREEE (reference sequence). CDR3 sequence reads: CASSLGAGANQPQHF. CDR3 coding DNA: TGTGCCAGCAGCTTGGGGGCAGGGGCCAATCAGCCCCAGCATTTT.

This chain links TRBV9 with TRBJ2-3, with D uncertain. V was cut by 4 bases and J by 1 base, with 13 bases left in between. The CDR3 spans 15 residues. Germline V gene lookup returns CDR1 SGDLS and CDR2 YYNGEE. As DNA, the CDR3 is TGTGCCAGCAGCCCGTACGTTCGGGGCACAGATACGCAGTATTTT. Its protein product is CASSPYVRGTDTQYF.

This CDR3 is CASSGSSGGGNTGELFF. The CDR3, as DNA: TGTGCCAGCAGCGGCTCTAGCGGGGGGGGGAACACCGGGGAGCTGTTTTTT. The V call is TRBV5-4, the J call TRBJ2-2, with TRBD2 identical over 12 bases. Germline CDR1 reads SGHNT; CDR2 reads YYREEE (reference sequence). The CDR3 loop spans 17 amino acids. V gave up 4 bases and J gave up 1 base; unmatched junction bases: 5.

The chain couples TRBV30 to TRBJ1-3; D is uncertain. Germline V gene sequence: CDR1 GTSNPN, CDR2 SVGIG (reference sequence). The CDR3 sequence is 15 residues long. V lost 3 bases, J lost 0 bases, and 12 bases lay in between. Written as DNA, the CDR3 is TGTGCCTGGAGCCCCCCGCGGTTCTCTGGAAACACCATATATTTT. It codes for CAWSPPRFSGNTIYF.

This clone was counted only a few times. The J gene is TRBJ1-5, the V gene TRBV27; D call uncertain. This CDR3 has 14 amino acids. Germline loops: CDR1 MNHEY, CDR2 SMNVEV (reference sequence). Deletions cut 9 bases from V and 1 base from J, with 13 bases between. The CDR3 is CASSQSGSNQPQHF. The CDR3 region has the DNA TGTGCCAGTTCCCAATCGGGGAGCAATCAGCCCCAGCATTTT.

The rearrangement links TRBV2 to TRBJ1-5; TRBD1 agrees at 11 bases. The CDR3 extends over 19 amino acids. Losses at the gene ends were 1 base for V and 5 bases for J; bases not matched to a gene: 13. CDR1 and CDR2 (germline): SNHLY, FYNNEI. CDR3 bases: TGTGCCAGCAGTGAAGGGACAGGGGGCCTCCCTCAGAGCGATCAGCCCCAGCATTTT. Its protein product is CASSEGTGGLPQSDQPQHF.

This chain links TRBV11-2 with TRBJ2-3, with 11 bases aligning to TRBD2. The CDR3 is 17 amino acids. Germline trimming cut 1 base from V and 2 bases from J; bases unmatched to any gene: 5. In germline, CDR1 is SGHAT, CDR2 FQNNGV. The DNA for the CDR3 is TGTGCCAGCAGCTTAGCCCGACTAGCGGGATACACAGATACGCAGTATTTT. Its translation is CASSLARLAGYTDTQYF.

The V gene is TRBV7-2, the J gene TRBJ2-7; D gene unclear. The CDR3 covers 13 residues. Per germline, CDR1 SGHTA and CDR2 FQGNSA. Trimming removed 2 bases at V and 3 bases at J, with 8 bases between. The CDR3 DNA is TGTGCCAGCAGCTTAAAACTTTTCTACGAGCAGTACTTC. This codes for CASSLKLFYEQYF. Supplemented by reference TRBV7-2 and TRBJ2-7, the full variable domain reads GAGVSQSPSNKVTEKGKDVELRCDPISGHTALYWYRQSLGQGLEFLIYFQGNSAPDKSGLPSDRFSAERTGGSVSTLTIQRTQQEDSAVYLCASSLKLFYEQYFGPGTRLTVT.

Here the CDR3 DNA reads TGTGCCAGCAGCCCCGGGATCGGACCGTTCCTATACTTC. It yields the protein CASSPGIGPFLYF. The V and J genes are TRBV5-4 and TRBJ2-4; D is perhaps TRBD2 (5 bases). The CDR3 length is 13 residues. From germline, CDR1 is SGHNT and CDR2 YYREEE (reference sequence). The ends were cut back, 4 bases at V and 16 bases at J, with 21 bases in the middle.

This chain links TRBV7-9 with TRBJ2-5; D unresolved. Germline V gives CDR1 SEHNR, CDR2 FQNEAQ (reference sequence). The CDR3 is made up of 13 amino acids. V gave up 4 bases and J gave up 1 base, with 7 bases separating them. The CDR3 nucleotides read TGTGCCAGCAGCTCCCGCAGCCAAGAGACCCAGTACTTC. Translated: CASSSRSQETQYF.

This clone was detected a few times. V and J are TRBV5-8 and TRBJ2-2; D possibly corresponds to TRBD1 (7 bases). Germline CDR1 SGHTS, CDR2 YDEGEE. V was clipped by 4 bases and J by 3 bases, with 13 bases between them. The CDR3 covers 15 residues. DNA of the CDR3: TGTGCCAGCAGCACATCAGGGGGGTACACCGGGGAGCTGTTTTTT. Translating it yields CASSTSGGYTGELFF.

The rearrangement uses TRBV2 and TRBJ1-5; 7 bases agree with TRBD1. CDR3 length equals 14 residues. The ends lost 7 bases at V and 6 bases at J; junction bases unmatched: 9. Germline V gene lookup returns CDR1 SNHLY and CDR2 FYNNEI. The CDR3 reads CASKAEQGIQPQHF. As DNA, the CDR3 is TGTGCCAGCAAGGCGGAACAGGGGATTCAGCCCCAGCATTTT. The variable domain in full, with the rest retrieved from reference TRBV2 and TRBJ1-5, is EPEVTQTPSHQVTQMGQEVILRCVPISNHLYFYWYRQILGQKVEFLVSFYNNEISEKSEIFDDQFSVERPDGSNFTLKIRSTKLEDSAMYFCASKAEQGIQPQHFGDGTRLSIL.

The table lists this clone with a few counts. This chain connects TRBV7-2 to TRBJ1-2; D is unresolved. CDR1 SGHTA and CDR2 FQGNSA come from the germline V gene. Deletions cut 1 base from V and 8 bases from J, with 11 bases between. The CDR3 contains 13 residues. As DNA, the CDR3 is TGTGCCAGCAGCTTAGGCGGAGCATGGGGCTACACCTTC. Translated, it gives CASSLGGAWGYTF.

The V and J genes are TRBV2 and TRBJ1-4, with D maybe TRBD1 (6 bases). Per germline, CDR1 SNHLY and CDR2 FYNNEI. V dropped 7 bases and J dropped 8 bases, with 17 bases sitting between them. The CDR3 length is 14 residues. CDR3 in amino acids: CASTYRVGVEKLFF. DNA of the CDR3: TGTGCCAGCACCTACAGGGTGGGGGTCGAAAAACTGTTTTTT. Together with reference TRBV2 and TRBJ1-4, the CDR3 gives the full variable domain: EPEVTQTPSHQVTQMGQEVILRCVPISNHLYFYWYRQILGQKVEFLVSFYNNEISEKSEIFDDQFSVERPDGSNFTLKIRSTKLEDSAMYFCASTYRVGVEKLFFGSGTQLSVL.

The V gene is TRBV25-1, the J gene TRBJ1-2; 8 bases line up with TRBD1. Germline CDR1 reads MGHDK; CDR2 reads SYGVNS. After removal of 5 bases from V and 4 bases from J, the junction contained 3 bases not matched to a gene. This CDR3 has 13 residues. This CDR3 reads CASSRGTGYGYTF. The CDR3 DNA is TGTGCCAGCAGTCGAGGGACAGGCTATGGCTACACCTTC.

This clone was counted a few times. The chain links TRBV4-2 to TRBJ2-7, with 7 bases identical to TRBD2. Germline-derived CDR1 and CDR2 are LGHNA and YNFKEQ. V shed 0 bases and J 1 base; nucleotides not matched to a gene: 18. This CDR3 spans 20 amino acids. Here the CDR3 reads CASSQDELSLMGGGSYEQYF. In DNA form, the CDR3 reads TGTGCCAGCAGCCAAGATGAGTTATCCCTTATGGGCGGGGGATCCTACGAGCAGTACTTC.

The chain joins TRBV13 to TRBJ2-3; TRBD2 matches at 10 bases. Germline CDR1 PRHDT, CDR2 FYEKMQ (reference sequence). The length of the CDR3 is 18 residues. Germline trimming cut 1 base from V and 6 bases from J; bases unmatched to any gene: 13. The CDR3 DNA follows: TGTGCCAGCAGCTTAGCCGGGGCTAGCGGGAGAGGAGGCGATACGCAGTATTTT. This sequence encodes CASSLAGASGRGGDTQYF.

This chain joins TRBV19 and TRBJ1-2; 7 bases are a match to TRBD1. The J segment lost 5 bases and the V segment lost 7 bases, leaving 7 bases of the junction unmatched. This CDR3 spans 13 amino acids. In germline, CDR1 is LNHDA, CDR2 SQIVND (reference sequence). CDR3 loop: CASKTTGIYGYTF. In DNA, the CDR3 is TGTGCCAGTAAAACGACAGGGATTTATGGCTACACCTTC.

This rearrangement joins TRBV27 to TRBJ1-5; 11 bases are shared with TRBD1. The CDR3 totals 14 residues. Trimming took 7 bases from V and 5 from J; bases not matched to a gene: 4. Germline assignment: CDR1 MNHEY and CDR2 SMNVEV (reference sequence). Here the CDR3 reads CASKPGQGDQPQHF. The CDR3 nucleotides read TGTGCCAGCAAACCGGGACAGGGGGATCAGCCCCAGCATTTT.

This chain uses TRBV2 with TRBJ1-1; a weak D match, TRBD1 (5 bases). Germline values: CDR1 SNHLY, CDR2 FYNNEI. V lost 3 bases, J lost 11 bases, and 16 bases lay in between. The CDR3 is 13 residues long. The CDR3 loop is CASSEEGRGVAFF. Here the CDR3 DNA reads TGTGCCAGCAGTGAGGAGGGGCGGGGGGTTGCTTTCTTT. The full variable domain, completed using reference TRBV2 and TRBJ1-1, is EPEVTQTPSHQVTQMGQEVILRCVPISNHLYFYWYRQILGQKVEFLVSFYNNEISEKSEIFDDQFSVERPDGSNFTLKIRSTKLEDSAMYFCASSEEGRGVAFFGQGTRLTVV.

V gene TRBV2 combines with J gene TRBJ2-2; 10 bases map to TRBD1. The CDR3 has 17 amino acids. V trimming: 6 bases; J trimming: 0 bases; junction bases outside the gene matches: 7. Germline V gene lookup returns CDR1 SNHLY and CDR2 FYNNEI. The CDR3 nucleotides read TGTGCCAGCAGGGGGGACAGGGGTAGGGCGAACACCGGGGAGCTGTTTTTT. The encoded protein is CASRGDRGRANTGELFF.

This chain uses TRBV29-1 with TRBJ2-7; 7 bases are shared with TRBD2. The length of the CDR3 is 14 residues. Germline values: CDR1 SQVTM, CDR2 ANQGSEA. The V and J ends lost 6 bases and 1 base, in that order; junction bases with no gene match: 9. CDR3 nucleotide sequence: TGCAGCGTCAAGCGGGGTGGAGAGTCCTACGAGCAGTACTTC. The encoded protein is CSVKRGGESYEQYF.

The chain combines TRBV6-5 with TRBJ1-5, with D tentatively TRBD1 (6 bases). Germline V gives CDR1 MNHEY, CDR2 SVGAGI. The CDR3 sequence is 13 residues long. V was trimmed by 8 bases and J by 7 bases, leaving 15 bases between them. As DNA, the CDR3 is TGTGCCAGCCACAGGGAGCGAGGGCAGCCCCAGCATTTT. Its translation is CASHRERGQPQHF.

Note on this clone: Germline and junction disagree at one end, which may indicate a read error. V usage is TRBV7-2 and J usage is TRBJ1-2; TRBD1 might be the D (6 bases). Germline V CDR1 and CDR2: SGHTA, FQGNSA. The CDR3 is 13 amino acids. The CDR3 bases are TGTGCCAGCAGCTTATGGGGAAAACAGGGCGCTATCTTC. This encodes CASSLWGKQGAIF. Complete variable domain (other parts from reference TRBV7-2 and TRBJ1-2): GAGVSQSPSNKVTEKGKDVELRCDPISGHTALYWYRQSLGQGLEFLIYFQGNSAPDKSGLPSDRFSAERTGGSVSTLTIQRTQQEDSAVYLCASSLWGKQGAIFGSGTRLTVV.

The rearrangement uses TRBV14 and TRBJ2-7; TRBD2 might be the D (6 bases). V dropped 3 bases and J dropped 6 bases, with 15 bases sitting between them. The CDR3 totals 14 residues. Germline V CDR1 and CDR2: SGHDN, FVKESK. As DNA, the CDR3 is TGTGCCAGCAGCCAGCCGGGACTGCCGTCCGAGCAGTACTTC. Its protein product is CASSQPGLPSEQYF. Combining the CDR3 with reference TRBV14 and TRBJ2-7 gives the whole variable domain EAGVTQFPSHSVIEKGQTVTLRCDPISGHDNLYWYRRVMGKEIKFLLHFVKESKQDESGMPNNRFLAERTGGTYSTLKVQPAELEDSGVYFCASSQPGLPSEQYFGPGTRLTVT.

The chain recombines TRBV9 with TRBJ2-3; tentative D call: TRBD2 (6 bases). The V and J ends lost 3 bases and 2 bases respectively, with 31 bases between them. Germline assignment: CDR1 SGDLS and CDR2 YYNGEE. This CDR3 region has 21 residues. The CDR3 region has the DNA TGTGCCAGCAGCGCCACTCCGGGACGGGTGGGGGGACGGGCACCCACAGATACGCAGTATTTT. Its protein is CASSATPGRVGGRAPTDTQYF. The variable domain in full, with the rest retrieved from reference TRBV9 and TRBJ2-3, is DSGVTQTPKHLITATGQRVTLRCSPRSGDLSVYWYQQSLDQGLQFLIQYYNGEERAKGNILERFSAQQFPDLHSELNLSSLELGDSALYFCASSATPGRVGGRAPTDTQYFGPGTRLTVL.

The chain employs TRBV6-1 and TRBJ2-7; 9 bases are a match to TRBD2. Germline V gene data show CDR1 as MNHNS and CDR2 as SASEGT. Losses at the gene ends were 3 bases for V and 2 bases for J; bases not matched to a gene: 2. The CDR3 has 14 amino acids. CDR3 coding DNA: TGTGCCAGCAGTGACGGCGGGGGGGCCTACGAGCAGTACTTC. It encodes CASSDGGGAYEQYF.

The chain is built from TRBV18 and TRBJ1-1; D remains unclear. The V gene's germline CDR1 is KGHSH and CDR2 LQKENI. V was cut by 3 bases and J by 6 bases, with 11 bases left in between. This CDR3 has 13 residues. The CDR3 is CASSPAGSPEAFF. DNA for the CDR3: TGTGCCAGCTCACCGGCAGGTAGTCCTGAAGCTTTCTTT.

Here the CDR3 reads CASSLDRGKREKLFF. Here the CDR3 DNA reads TGTGCCAGCAGCTTAGACAGGGGTAAACGGGAAAAACTGTTTTTT. This chain connects TRBV7-2 to TRBJ1-4; TRBD1 matches at 7 bases. Germline CDR1 and CDR2: SGHTA and FQGNSA. J gave up 8 bases and V 1 base, and 7 bases lay outside the gene matches. The CDR3 has 15 amino acids.